The clone carrying this TCR beta chain was counted once. Germline CDR1 reads LGHDT; CDR2 reads YNNKEL (reference sequence). The CDR3 spans 14 residues. Trimming pared 4 bases from V and 8 bases from J, leaving 14 bases between. The table came from immunoSEQ multiplex PCR; TCRdb's copy has only in-frame clones and leaves some out. In the table there are about 260,000 clones, around 90% of which are singletons. The data originate from a study of blood T cell repertoires in COVID-19. On the study more broadly: The United States, Italy and Spain supplied acute and convalescent COVID-19 samples. The cDNA or gDNA used as material had been derived from T cells, B-cell-depleted T cells, or PBMCs.

The chain combines TRBV3-1 (or the pseudogene TRBV3-2) with TRBJ1-4; D call uncertain. This TCR came from a human donor in a cohort sampled during active COVID-19. The source material was peripheral blood. The CDR3 bases are TGTGCCAGCAGCCCCCACACGGGAGGCGAAAAACTGTTTTTT. Protein sequence: CASSPHTGGEKLFF.